The 15 T cell receptor beta chains listed next were all sequenced from one sample in a study of OX40 agonist ivuxolimab in advanced cancers. Clones were sequenced by immunoSEQ multiplex PCR, and TCRdb holds only the in-frame ones, with some missing. In the table there are 19,000 or so clones, about four fifths of which are singletons. The sample in question was CD4+ or CD8+ T cells sorted from blood, obtained in a trial of the OX40 agonist ivuxolimab. The source of these receptors is an adult with an advanced solid tumor such as melanoma, head and neck, liver or kidney cancer.

V and J are TRBV27 and TRBJ2-7; no reliable D call. The V gene's germline CDR1 is MNHEY and CDR2 SMNVEV (reference sequence). V was shortened by 4 bases and J by 4 bases, with 11 bases between the two germline ends. The CDR3 runs 13 residues. Written as DNA, the CDR3 is TGTGCCAGCAGTTCATCGACTTCTTACGAGCAGTACTTC. Amino acid sequence: CASSSSTSYEQYF.

The genes are TRBV5-1 and TRBJ1-4, with a possible D match to TRBD1 (5 bases). Looked up from germline, CDR1 is SGHRS and CDR2 is YFSETQ. The CDR3 loop spans 18 amino acids. Between the trimmed V and J ends, which lost 4 bases and 2 bases, there was a span of 21 bases. In nucleotides, the CDR3 is TGCGCCAGCAGCCCCTCTGGGGCAGGGTGGGGGACTAATGAAAAACTGTTTTTT. The encoded protein is CASSPSGAGWGTNEKLFF.

V gene TRBV27 combines with J gene TRBJ2-1; 11 positions match TRBD2. The CDR3 consists of 14 residues. Trimming removed 2 bases from V and 6 bases from J; junction bases left unmatched: 0. In germline, CDR1 is MNHEY, CDR2 SMNVEV (reference sequence). The CDR3 sequence is CASSLGTSGNEQFF. The CDR3 bases are TGTGCCAGCAGTTTAGGGACTAGCGGCAATGAGCAGTTCTTC.

The CDR3 region has the DNA TGTGCCAGCAGCTCCTACAGCAACACCATATATTTT. Amino acids: CASSSYSNTIYF. This chain uses TRBV7-2 with TRBJ1-3; D is uncertain. The CDR3 totals 12 residues. The ends were cut back, 4 bases at V and 7 bases at J, with 8 bases in the middle. The germline gives CDR1 SGHTA, CDR2 FQGNSA.

The CDR3 is CASRQGGVINIQYF. CDR3 sequence (DNA): TGTGCCAGCAGGCAAGGGGGGGTTATAAACATTCAGTACTTC. The rearrangement links TRBV2 to TRBJ2-4; D possibly corresponds to TRBD2 (7 bases). V was clipped by 6 bases and J by 6 bases, with 15 bases between them. Germline V gene data show CDR1 as SNHLY and CDR2 as FYNNEI. The CDR3 runs to 14 residues.

This chain links TRBV7-9 with TRBJ2-2; possibly TRBD1 for D (5 bases). The CDR3 runs 15 residues. Germline CDR1 and CDR2: SEHNR and FQNEAQ (reference sequence). With 3 bases removed from V and 0 bases from J, the gap between germline ends came to 8 bases. In DNA form, the CDR3 reads TGTGCCAGCAGCTTTACGACAGCGAACACCGGGGAGCTGTTTTTT. It translates to CASSFTTANTGELFF.

V is TRBV27 and J is TRBJ2-3, with TRBD1 identical over 7 bases. V lost 4 bases to trimming and J lost 2 bases; unmatched junction nucleotides: 12. The germline V gene has CDR1 MNHEY and CDR2 SMNVEV (reference sequence). The CDR3 extends over 17 amino acids. DNA for the CDR3: TGTGCCAGCAGTTCTTCACAGGACAGGACGCCCACAGATACGCAGTATTTT. Translating it yields CASSSSQDRTPTDTQYF.

This chain uses TRBV28 with TRBJ1-6, with D possibly being TRBD1 (5 bases). The CDR3 has 16 amino acids. Between the trimmed V and J ends, which lost 3 bases and 4 bases, there was a span of 13 bases. Germline V gene lookup returns CDR1 MDHEN and CDR2 SYDVKM. CDR3 sequence: CASSFEGGEYNSPLHF. CDR3 coding DNA: TGTGCCAGCAGTTTTGAGGGAGGGGAGTATAATTCACCCCTCCACTTT.

The chain is built from TRBV11-2 and TRBJ2-6; D is undetermined. CDR1 and CDR2 (germline): SGHAT, FQNNGV. This CDR3 has 15 amino acids. V was trimmed by 1 base and J by 2 bases, leaving 6 bases between them. CDR3: CASSLGQAGANVLTF. CDR3 nucleotide sequence: TGTGCCAGCAGCTTAGGGCAGGCTGGGGCCAACGTCCTGACTTTC.

J is TRBJ1-3 and V is TRBV5-8; 7 bases line up with TRBD1. CDR3 length equals 14 residues. Per germline, CDR1 SGHTS and CDR2 YDEGEE. Unmatched junction bases numbered 5, after V lost 4 bases and J lost 4 bases. This CDR3 reads CASSGQDRGNTIYF. DNA for the CDR3: TGTGCCAGCAGCGGACAGGACAGAGGAAACACCATATATTTT.

V usage is TRBV28 and J usage is TRBJ2-6, with D possibly being TRBD1 or TRBD2 (6 bases each). This CDR3 spans 21 amino acids. The V and J ends lost 3 bases and 1 base respectively, with 25 bases between them. From germline, CDR1 is MDHEN and CDR2 SYDVKM. The CDR3 sequence: CASSFWGDRHRGESGANVLTF. CDR3 DNA: TGTGCCAGCAGTTTTTGGGGCGACAGGCATAGGGGGGAGTCTGGGGCCAACGTCCTGACTTTC.

The V call is TRBV7-3, the J call TRBJ1-2, with D hard to call. From germline, CDR1 is SGHTA and CDR2 FQGTGA. The CDR3 is 13 amino acids. The ends were cut back, 5 bases at V and 7 bases at J, with 14 bases in the middle. The CDR3 DNA reads as TGTGCCAGCAGCCCTAAAGGGTCCGGTGGCTACACCTTC. This gives the protein CASSPKGSGGYTF.

V is TRBV7-9 and J is TRBJ1-5; maybe TRBD1 (6 bases). The CDR3 spans 14 residues. Germline lookup yields CDR1 SEHNR and CDR2 FQNEAQ (reference sequence). The V and J ends lost 3 bases and 5 bases respectively, with 11 bases between them. CDR3 loop: CASSFSPGDQPQHF. The CDR3 DNA follows: TGTGCCAGCAGCTTTTCGCCAGGGGATCAGCCCCAGCATTTT.

This chain connects TRBV2 to TRBJ1-1; TRBD1 is a possible D gene (5 bases). The CDR3 totals 16 residues. Germline lookup yields CDR1 SNHLY and CDR2 FYNNEI. The V end lost 0 bases, the J end lost 4 bases, and 15 bases lay between the germline ends. The DNA for the CDR3 is TGTGCCAGCAGTGAAGCATTATTGGGGCTGGGCACTGAAGCTTTCTTT. This gives the protein CASSEALLGLGTEAFF.

This chain uses TRBV4-3 with TRBJ2-7; 8 bases line up with TRBD1. This CDR3 contains 14 residues. J gave up 5 bases and V 4 bases, and 7 bases lay outside the gene matches. Germline lookup yields CDR1 LGHNA and CDR2 YSLEER. CDR3 DNA: TGCGCCAGCAGCCGAGGACAGGGTAGGAACGAGCAGTACTTC. It yields the protein CASSRGQGRNEQYF.